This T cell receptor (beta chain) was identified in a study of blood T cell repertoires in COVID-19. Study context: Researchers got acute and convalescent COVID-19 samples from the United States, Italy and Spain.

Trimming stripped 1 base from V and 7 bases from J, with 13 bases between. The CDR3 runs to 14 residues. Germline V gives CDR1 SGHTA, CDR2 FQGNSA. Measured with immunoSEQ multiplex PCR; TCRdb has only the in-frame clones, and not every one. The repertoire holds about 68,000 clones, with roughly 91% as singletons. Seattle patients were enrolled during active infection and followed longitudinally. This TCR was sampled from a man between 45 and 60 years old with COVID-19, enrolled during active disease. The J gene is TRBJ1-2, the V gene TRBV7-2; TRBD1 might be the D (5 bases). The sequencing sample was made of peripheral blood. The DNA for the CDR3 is TGTGCCAGCAGCTTAGTCCGGGGGTTGGGTGGCTACACCTTC. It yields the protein CASSLVRGLGGYTF.